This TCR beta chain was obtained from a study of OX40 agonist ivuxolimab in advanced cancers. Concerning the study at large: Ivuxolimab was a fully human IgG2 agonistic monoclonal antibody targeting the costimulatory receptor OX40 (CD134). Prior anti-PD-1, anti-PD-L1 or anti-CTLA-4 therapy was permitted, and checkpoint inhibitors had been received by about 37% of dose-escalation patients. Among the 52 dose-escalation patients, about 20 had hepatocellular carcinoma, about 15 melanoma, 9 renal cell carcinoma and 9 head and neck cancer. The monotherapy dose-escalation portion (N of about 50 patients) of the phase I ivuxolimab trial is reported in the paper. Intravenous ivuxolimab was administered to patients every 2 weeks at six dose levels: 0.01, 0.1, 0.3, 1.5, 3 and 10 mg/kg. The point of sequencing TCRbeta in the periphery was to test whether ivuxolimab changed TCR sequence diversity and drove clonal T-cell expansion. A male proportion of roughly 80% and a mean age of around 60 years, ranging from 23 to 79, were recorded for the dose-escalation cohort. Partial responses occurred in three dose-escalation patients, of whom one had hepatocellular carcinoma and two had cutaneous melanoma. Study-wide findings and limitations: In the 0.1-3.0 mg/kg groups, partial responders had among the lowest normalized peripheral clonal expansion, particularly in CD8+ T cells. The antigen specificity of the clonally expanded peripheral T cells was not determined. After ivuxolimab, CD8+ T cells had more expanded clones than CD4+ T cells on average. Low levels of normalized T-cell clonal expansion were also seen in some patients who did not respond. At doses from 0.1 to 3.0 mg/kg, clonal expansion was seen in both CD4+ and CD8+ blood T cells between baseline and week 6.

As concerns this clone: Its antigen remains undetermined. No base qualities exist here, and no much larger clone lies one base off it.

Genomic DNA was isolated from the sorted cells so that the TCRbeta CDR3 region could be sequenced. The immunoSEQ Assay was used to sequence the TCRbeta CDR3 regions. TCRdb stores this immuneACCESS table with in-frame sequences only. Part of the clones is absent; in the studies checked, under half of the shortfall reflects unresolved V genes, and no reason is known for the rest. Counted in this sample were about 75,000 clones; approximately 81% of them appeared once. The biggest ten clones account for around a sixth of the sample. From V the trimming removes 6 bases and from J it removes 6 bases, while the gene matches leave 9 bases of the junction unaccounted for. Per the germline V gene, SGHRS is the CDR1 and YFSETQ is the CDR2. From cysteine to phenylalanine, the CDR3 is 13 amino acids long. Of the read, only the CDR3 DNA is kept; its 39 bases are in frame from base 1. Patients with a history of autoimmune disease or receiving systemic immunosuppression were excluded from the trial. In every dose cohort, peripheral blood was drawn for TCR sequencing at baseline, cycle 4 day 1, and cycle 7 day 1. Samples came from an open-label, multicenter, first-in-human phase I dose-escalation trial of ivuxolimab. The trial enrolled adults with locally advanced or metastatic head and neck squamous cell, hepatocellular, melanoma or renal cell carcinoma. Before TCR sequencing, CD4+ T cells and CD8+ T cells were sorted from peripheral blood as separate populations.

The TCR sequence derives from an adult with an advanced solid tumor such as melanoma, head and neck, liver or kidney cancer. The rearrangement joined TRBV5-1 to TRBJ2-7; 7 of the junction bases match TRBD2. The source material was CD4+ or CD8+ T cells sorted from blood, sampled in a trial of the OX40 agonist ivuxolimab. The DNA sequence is TGCGCCAGCAACTCTGGGGGGGATAGCGAGCAGTACTTC. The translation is CASNSGGDSEQYF.